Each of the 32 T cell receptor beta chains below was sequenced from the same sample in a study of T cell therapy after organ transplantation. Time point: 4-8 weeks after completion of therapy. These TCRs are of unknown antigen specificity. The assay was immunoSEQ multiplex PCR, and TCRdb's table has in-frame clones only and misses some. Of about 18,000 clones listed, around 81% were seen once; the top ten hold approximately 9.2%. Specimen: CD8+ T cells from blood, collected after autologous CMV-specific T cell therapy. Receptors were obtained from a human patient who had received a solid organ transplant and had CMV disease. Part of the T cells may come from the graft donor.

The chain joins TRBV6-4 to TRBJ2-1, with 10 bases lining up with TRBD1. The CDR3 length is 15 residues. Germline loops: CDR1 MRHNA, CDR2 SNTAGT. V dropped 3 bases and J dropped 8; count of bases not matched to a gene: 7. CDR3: CASSEGDRGGDEQFF. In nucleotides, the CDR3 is TGTGCCAGCAGTGAAGGGGACAGGGGCGGTGATGAGCAGTTCTTC.

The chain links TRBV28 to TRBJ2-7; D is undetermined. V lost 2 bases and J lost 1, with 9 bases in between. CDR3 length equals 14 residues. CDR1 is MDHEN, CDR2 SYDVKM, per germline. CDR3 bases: TGTGCCAGCAGTTTAGACGGAATGTCCTACGAGCAGTACTTC. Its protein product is CASSLDGMSYEQYF.

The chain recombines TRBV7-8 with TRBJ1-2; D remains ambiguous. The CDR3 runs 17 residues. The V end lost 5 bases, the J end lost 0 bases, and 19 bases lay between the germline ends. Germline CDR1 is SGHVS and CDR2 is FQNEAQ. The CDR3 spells CASSLTPQPGANYGYTF. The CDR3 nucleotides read TGTGCCAGCAGCCTCACCCCTCAGCCGGGAGCTAACTATGGCTACACCTTC. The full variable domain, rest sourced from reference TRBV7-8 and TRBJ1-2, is GAGVSQSPRYKVAKRGQDVALRCDPISGHVSLFWYQQALGQGPEFLTYFQNEAQLDKSGLPSDRFFAERPEGSVSTLKIQRTQQEDSAVYLCASSLTPQPGANYGYTFGSGTRLTVV.

DNA for the CDR3: TGTGCCAGCAGTGAACCCTCGACAGGGGTGTCCTACGAGCAGTACTTC. Translation gives CASSEPSTGVSYEQYF. V gene TRBV2 combines with J gene TRBJ2-7, with 8 bases lining up with TRBD1. The CDR3 has 16 residues. The V gene's germline CDR1 is SNHLY and CDR2 FYNNEI. J lost 1 base, V lost 2 bases, and 7 bases had no gene match. Together with reference TRBV2 and TRBJ2-7, the CDR3 gives the full variable domain: EPEVTQTPSHQVTQMGQEVILRCVPISNHLYFYWYRQILGQKVEFLVSFYNNEISEKSEIFDDQFSVERPDGSNFTLKIRSTKLEDSAMYFCASSEPSTGVSYEQYFGPGTRLTVT.

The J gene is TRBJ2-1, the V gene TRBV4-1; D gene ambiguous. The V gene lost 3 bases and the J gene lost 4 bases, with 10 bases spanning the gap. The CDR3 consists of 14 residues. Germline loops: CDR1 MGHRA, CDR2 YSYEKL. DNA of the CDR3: TGCGCCAGCAGCCATTCTGCGCCTTACAATGAGCAGTTCTTC. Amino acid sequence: CASSHSAPYNEQFF.

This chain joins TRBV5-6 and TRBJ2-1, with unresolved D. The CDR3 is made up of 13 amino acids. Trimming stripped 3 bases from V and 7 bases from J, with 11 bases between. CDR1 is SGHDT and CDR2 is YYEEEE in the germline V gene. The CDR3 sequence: CASSSMTGNEQFF. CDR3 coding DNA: TGTGCCAGCAGCTCCATGACTGGAAATGAGCAGTTCTTC.

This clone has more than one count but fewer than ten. The CDR3 DNA is TGTGCCAGTAGCGCACCCACAGGGGCAGATACGCAGTATTTT. Amino acids: CASSAPTGADTQYF. The V and J genes are TRBV19 and TRBJ2-3, with 7 bases that match TRBD1. The V segment lost 6 bases and the J segment 4 bases; nucleotides outside the gene matches: 7. The CDR3 is made up of 14 amino acids. The germline V gene encodes CDR1 LNHDA and CDR2 SQIVND (reference sequence).

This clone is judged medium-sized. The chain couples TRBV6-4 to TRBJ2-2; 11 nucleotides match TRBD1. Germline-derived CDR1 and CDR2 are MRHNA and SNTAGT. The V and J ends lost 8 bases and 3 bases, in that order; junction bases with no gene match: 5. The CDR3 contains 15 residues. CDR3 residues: CASQPGQGDTGELFF. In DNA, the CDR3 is TGTGCCAGCCAGCCGGGACAGGGGGACACCGGGGAGCTGTTTTTT.

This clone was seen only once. CDR3 in DNA: TGCAGCGTTTTTTTTACGAACACCGGGGAGCTGTTTTTT. Translation gives CSVFFTNTGELFF. The gene calls are TRBV29-1 and TRBJ2-2; the D is unclear. The germline gives CDR1 SQVTM, CDR2 ANQGSEA. This CDR3 comprises 13 residues. Trimming cost V 5 bases and J 0 bases, with 7 bases left between them.

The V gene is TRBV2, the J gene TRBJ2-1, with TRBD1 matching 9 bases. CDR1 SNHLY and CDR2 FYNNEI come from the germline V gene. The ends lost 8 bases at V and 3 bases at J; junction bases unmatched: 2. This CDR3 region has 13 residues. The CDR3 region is CASGGQGYNEQFF. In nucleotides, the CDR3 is TGTGCCAGCGGGGGACAGGGCTACAATGAGCAGTTCTTC.

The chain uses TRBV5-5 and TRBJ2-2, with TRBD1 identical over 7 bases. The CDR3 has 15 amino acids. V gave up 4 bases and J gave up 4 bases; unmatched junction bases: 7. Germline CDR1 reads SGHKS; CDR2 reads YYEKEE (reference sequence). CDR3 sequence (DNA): TGTGCCAGCAGCGACGGACAGGTCACCACCGGGGAGCTGTTTTTT. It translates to CASSDGQVTTGELFF.

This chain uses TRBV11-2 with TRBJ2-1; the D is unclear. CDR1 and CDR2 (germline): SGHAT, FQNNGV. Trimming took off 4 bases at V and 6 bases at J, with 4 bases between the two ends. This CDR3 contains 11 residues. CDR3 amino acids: CASSSLNEQFF. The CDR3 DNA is TGTGCCAGCAGCTCCCTCAATGAGCAGTTCTTC.

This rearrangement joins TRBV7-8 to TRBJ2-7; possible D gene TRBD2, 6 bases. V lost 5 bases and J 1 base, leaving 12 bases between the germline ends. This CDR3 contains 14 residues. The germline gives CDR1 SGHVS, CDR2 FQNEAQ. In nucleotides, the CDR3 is TGTGCCAGCAGCGACCCCGGGAGATCCTACGAGCAGTACTTC. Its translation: CASSDPGRSYEQYF.

CDR3 sequence (DNA): TGTGCCAGCAGCTTAGATCAGGCCTTAACCTACGAGCAGTACTTC. It specifies CASSLDQALTYEQYF. The chain carries TRBV11-2 and TRBJ2-7; D is unresolved. Germline CDR1 SGHAT, CDR2 FQNNGV. Trimming took 0 bases from V and 2 from J, leaving 11 bases between them. This CDR3 region has 15 residues.

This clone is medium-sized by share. CDR3 nucleotides: TGCGCCAGCAGCCAAGGGGTAGCGGGGGTTAGCGCAGATACGCAGTATTTT. Protein product: CASSQGVAGVSADTQYF. This chain joins TRBV4-3 and TRBJ2-3; 9 nucleotides align to TRBD2. J lost 4 bases, V lost 1 base, and 9 bases had no gene match. The CDR3 spans 17 residues. Germline-derived CDR1 and CDR2 are LGHNA and YSLEER.

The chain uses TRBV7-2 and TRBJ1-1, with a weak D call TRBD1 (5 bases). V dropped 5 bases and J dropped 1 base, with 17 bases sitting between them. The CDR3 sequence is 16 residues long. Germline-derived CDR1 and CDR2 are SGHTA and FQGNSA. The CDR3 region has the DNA TGTGCCAGCAGCCTCGACCGTACAGGACAGAACACTGAAGCTTTCTTT. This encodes CASSLDRTGQNTEAFF.

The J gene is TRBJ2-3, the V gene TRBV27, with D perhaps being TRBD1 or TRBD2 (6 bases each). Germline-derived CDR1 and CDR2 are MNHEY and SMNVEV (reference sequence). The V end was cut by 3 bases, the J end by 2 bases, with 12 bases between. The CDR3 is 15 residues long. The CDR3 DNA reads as TGTGCCAGCAGTTTGCTGGGGGGCTACACAGATACGCAGTATTTT. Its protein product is CASSLLGGYTDTQYF.

Here the CDR3 reads CTSSGGGALSGELFF. Written as DNA, the CDR3 is TGCACCAGCAGCGGCGGGGGGGCTCTGTCCGGGGAGCTGTTTTTT. This chain connects TRBV1 to TRBJ2-2; whether TRBD2, the table's D call, matches the DNA was not checked. TRBV1 is given as a pseudogene. The CDR3 is 15 amino acids.

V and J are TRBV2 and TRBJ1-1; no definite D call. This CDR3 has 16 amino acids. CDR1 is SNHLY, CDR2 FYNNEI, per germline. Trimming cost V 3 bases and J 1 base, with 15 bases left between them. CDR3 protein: CASSDEAWRENTEAFF. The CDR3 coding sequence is TGTGCCAGCAGTGACGAGGCCTGGAGGGAGAACACTGAAGCTTTCTTT.

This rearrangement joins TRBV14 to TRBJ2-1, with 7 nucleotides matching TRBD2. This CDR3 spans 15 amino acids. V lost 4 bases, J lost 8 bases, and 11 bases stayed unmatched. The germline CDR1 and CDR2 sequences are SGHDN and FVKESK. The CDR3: CASSPGGNRVDEQFF. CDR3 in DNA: TGTGCCAGCAGCCCGGGGGGTAACCGAGTAGATGAGCAGTTCTTC.

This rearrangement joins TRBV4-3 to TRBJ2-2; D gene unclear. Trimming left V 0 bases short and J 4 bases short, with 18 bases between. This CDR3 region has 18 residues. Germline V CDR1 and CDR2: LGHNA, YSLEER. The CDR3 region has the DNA TGCGCCAGCAGCCAAGATGTGCGTGAACAGTGGATCACCGGGGAGCTGTTTTTT. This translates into CASSQDVREQWITGELFF.

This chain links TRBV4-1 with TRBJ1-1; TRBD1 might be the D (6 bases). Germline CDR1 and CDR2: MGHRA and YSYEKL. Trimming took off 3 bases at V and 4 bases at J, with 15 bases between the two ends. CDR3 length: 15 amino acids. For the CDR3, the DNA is TGCGCCAGCAGCCATTTAACAGGGAGGAGCACTGAAGCTTTCTTT. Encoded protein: CASSHLTGRSTEAFF.

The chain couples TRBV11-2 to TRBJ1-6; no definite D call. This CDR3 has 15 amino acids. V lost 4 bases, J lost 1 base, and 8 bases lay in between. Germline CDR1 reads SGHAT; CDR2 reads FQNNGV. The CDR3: CASSSVKSYNSPLHF. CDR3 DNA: TGTGCCAGCAGCTCAGTCAAGTCCTATAATTCACCCCTCCACTTT.

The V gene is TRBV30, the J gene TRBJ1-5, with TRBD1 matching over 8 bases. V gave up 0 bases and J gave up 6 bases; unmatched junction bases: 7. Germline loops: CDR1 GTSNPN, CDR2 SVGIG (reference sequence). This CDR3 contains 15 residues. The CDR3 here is CAWSVDAGGGQPQHF. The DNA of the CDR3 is TGTGCCTGGAGTGTAGACGCAGGGGGCGGTCAGCCCCAGCATTTT.

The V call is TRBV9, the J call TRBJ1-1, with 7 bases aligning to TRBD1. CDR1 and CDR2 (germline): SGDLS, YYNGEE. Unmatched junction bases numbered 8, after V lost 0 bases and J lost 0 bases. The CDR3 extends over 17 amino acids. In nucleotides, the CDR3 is TGTGCCAGCAGCGTAGGAAGGGGGCGGACGATGAACACTGAAGCTTTCTTT. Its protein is CASSVGRGRTMNTEAFF.

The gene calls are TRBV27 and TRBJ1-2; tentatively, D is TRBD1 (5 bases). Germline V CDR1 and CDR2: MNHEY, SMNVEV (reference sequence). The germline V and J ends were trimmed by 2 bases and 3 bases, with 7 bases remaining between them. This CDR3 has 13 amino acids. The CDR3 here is CASSLKGYYGYTF. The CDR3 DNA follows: TGTGCCAGCAGTTTAAAGGGGTACTATGGCTACACCTTC.

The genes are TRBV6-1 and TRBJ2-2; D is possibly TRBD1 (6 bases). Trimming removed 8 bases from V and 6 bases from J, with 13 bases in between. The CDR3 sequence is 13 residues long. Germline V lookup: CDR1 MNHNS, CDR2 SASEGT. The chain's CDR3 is CASDRQEPGELFF. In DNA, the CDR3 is TGTGCCAGCGACCGACAGGAGCCCGGGGAGCTGTTTTTT.

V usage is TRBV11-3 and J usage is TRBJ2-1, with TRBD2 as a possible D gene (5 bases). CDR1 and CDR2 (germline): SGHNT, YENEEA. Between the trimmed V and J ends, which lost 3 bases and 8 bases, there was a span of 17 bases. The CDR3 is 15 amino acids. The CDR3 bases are TGTGCCAGCAGCTTCGCACTAGTTTCGGAGGATGAGCAGTTCTTC. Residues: CASSFALVSEDEQFF.

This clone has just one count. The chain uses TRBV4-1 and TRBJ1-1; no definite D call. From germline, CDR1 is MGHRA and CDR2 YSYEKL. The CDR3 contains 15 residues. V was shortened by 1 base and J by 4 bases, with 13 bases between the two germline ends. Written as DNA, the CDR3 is TGCGCCAGCAGCCAAGGGAAAGAGGGAAGCACTGAAGCTTTCTTT. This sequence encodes CASSQGKEGSTEAFF.

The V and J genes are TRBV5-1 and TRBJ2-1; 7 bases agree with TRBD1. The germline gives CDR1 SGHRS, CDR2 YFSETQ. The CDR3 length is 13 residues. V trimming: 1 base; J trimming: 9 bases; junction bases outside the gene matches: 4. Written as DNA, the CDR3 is TGCGCCAGCAGCTTGACAGGGGTTGGTGAGCAGTTCTTC. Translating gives CASSLTGVGEQFF.

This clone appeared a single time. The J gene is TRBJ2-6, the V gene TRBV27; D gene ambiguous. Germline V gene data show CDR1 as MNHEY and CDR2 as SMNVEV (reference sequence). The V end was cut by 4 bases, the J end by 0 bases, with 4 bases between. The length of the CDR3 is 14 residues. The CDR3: CASSSRSGANVLTF. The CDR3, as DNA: TGTGCCAGCAGTTCCCGCTCTGGGGCCAACGTCCTGACTTTC.

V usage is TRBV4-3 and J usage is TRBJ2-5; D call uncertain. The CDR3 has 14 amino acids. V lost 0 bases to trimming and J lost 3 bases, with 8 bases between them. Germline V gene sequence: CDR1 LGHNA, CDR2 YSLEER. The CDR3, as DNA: TGCGCCAGCAGCCAAGACAGACCCAAAGAGACCCAGTACTTC. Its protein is CASSQDRPKETQYF.